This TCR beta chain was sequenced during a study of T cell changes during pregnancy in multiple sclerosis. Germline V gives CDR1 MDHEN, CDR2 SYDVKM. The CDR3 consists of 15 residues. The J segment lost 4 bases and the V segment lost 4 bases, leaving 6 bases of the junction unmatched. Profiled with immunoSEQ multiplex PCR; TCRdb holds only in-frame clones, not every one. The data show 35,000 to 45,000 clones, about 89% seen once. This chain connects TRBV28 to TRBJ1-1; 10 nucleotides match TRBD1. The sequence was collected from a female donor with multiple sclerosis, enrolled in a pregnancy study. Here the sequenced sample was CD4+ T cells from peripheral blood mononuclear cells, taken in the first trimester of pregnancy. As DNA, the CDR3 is TGTGCCAGCAGTTCTCCCGGGACAGGGGTCACTGAAGCTTTCTTT. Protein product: CASSSPGTGVTEAFF.